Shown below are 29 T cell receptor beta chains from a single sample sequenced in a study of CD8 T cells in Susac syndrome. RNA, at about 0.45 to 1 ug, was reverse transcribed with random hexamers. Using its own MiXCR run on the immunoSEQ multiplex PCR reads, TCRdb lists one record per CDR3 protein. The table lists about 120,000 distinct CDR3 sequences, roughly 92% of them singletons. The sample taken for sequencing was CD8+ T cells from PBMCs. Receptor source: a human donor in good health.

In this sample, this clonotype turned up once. CDR3 sequence: CASSTLQTGIGEAFF. CDR3 bases: TGTGCCAGCAGCACCTTACAAACGGGGATTGGTGAAGCTTTCTTT. The gene calls are TRBV7-2 and TRBJ1-1; no reliable D call. V was shortened by 5 bases and J by 7 bases, with 20 bases between the two germline ends. Per the germline V gene, CDR1 is SGHTA and CDR2 is FQGNSA. The CDR3 length is 15 residues.

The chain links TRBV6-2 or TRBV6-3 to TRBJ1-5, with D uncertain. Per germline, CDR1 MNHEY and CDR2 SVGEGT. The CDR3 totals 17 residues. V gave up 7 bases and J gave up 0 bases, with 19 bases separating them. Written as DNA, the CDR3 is TGTGCCAGCACCGTCCGCGACATCTCTTATAGCAATCAGCCCCAGCATTTT. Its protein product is CASTVRDISYSNQPQHF.

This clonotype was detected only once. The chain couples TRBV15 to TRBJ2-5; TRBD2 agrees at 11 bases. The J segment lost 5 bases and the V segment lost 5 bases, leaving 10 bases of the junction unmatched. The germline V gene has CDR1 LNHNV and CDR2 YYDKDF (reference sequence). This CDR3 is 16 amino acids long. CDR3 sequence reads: CATSRTTSGGGETQYF. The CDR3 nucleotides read TGTGCCACCAGCCGCACCACTAGCGGGGGAGGGGAGACCCAGTACTTC. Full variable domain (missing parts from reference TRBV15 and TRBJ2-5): DAMVIQNPRYQVTQFGKPVTLSCSQTLNHNVMYWYQQKSSQAPKLLFHYYDKDFNNEADTPDNFQSRRPNTSFCFLDIRSPGLGDTAMYLCATSRTTSGGGETQYFGPGTRLLVL.

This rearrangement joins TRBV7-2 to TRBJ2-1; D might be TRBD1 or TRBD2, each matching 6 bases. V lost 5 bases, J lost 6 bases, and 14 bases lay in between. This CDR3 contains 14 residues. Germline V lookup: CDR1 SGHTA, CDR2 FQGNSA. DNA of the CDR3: TGTGCCAGCAGCCCGACTAGAGGGGGCAATGAGCAGTTCTTC. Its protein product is CASSPTRGGNEQFF.

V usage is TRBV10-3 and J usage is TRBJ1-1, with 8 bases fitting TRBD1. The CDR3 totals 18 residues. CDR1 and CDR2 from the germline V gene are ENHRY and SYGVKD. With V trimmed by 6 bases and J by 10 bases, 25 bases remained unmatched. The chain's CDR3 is CAISPDPLTIRTGYAAFF. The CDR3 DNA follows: TGTGCCATCAGCCCGGACCCCCTCACCATAAGGACAGGGTACGCAGCTTTCTTT.

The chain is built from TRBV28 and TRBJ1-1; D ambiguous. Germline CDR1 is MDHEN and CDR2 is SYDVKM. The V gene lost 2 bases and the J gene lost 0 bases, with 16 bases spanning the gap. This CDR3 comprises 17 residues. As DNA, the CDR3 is TGTGCCAGCAGTTTAATTACTCGAGGTTTTATGAACACTGAAGCTTTCTTT. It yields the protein CASSLITRGFMNTEAFF.

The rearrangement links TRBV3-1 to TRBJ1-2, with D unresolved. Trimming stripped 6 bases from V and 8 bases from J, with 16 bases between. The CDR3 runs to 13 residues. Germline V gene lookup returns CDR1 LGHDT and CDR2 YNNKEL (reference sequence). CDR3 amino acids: CASRSQAGTGYTF. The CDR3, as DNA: TGTGCCAGCAGAAGCCAAGCGGGAACGGGCTACACCTTC.

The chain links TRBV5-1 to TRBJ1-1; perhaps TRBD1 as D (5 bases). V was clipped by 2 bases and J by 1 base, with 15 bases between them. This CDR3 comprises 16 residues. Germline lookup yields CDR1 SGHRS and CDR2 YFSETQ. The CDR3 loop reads CASSFSWTRQNTEAFF. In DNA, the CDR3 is TGCGCCAGCAGCTTTTCCTGGACACGTCAGAACACTGAAGCTTTCTTT.

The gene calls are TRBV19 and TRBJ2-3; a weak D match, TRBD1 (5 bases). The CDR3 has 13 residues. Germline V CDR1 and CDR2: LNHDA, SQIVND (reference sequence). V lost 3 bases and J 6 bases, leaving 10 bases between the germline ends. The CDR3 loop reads CASSIGRDDTQYF. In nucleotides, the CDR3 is TGTGCCAGTAGTATTGGCAGGGATGATACGCAGTATTTT. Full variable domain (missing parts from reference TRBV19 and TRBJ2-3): DGGITQSPKYLFRKEGQNVTLSCEQNLNHDAMYWYRQDPGQGLRLIYYSQIVNDFQKGDIAEGYSVSREKKESFPLTVTSAQKNPTAFYLCASSIGRDDTQYFGPGTRLTVL.

CDR3 nucleotide sequence: TGCAGTGCTATGCGGGGGACAGGGTATAGCAATCAGCCCCAGCATTTT. It codes for CSAMRGTGYSNQPQHF. The chain links TRBV20-1 to TRBJ1-5, with 9 positions matching TRBD1. There are 16 residues in the CDR3. Germline V lookup: CDR1 DFQATT, CDR2 SNEGSKA (reference sequence). J lost 0 bases, V lost 4 bases, and 7 bases had no gene match.

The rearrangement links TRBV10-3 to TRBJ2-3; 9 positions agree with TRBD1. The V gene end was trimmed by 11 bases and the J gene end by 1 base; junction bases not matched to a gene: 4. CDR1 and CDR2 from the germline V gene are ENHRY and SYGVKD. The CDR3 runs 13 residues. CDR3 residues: CAARTGGTDTQYF. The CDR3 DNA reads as TGTGCCGCCCGGACAGGGGGCACAGATACGCAGTATTTT.

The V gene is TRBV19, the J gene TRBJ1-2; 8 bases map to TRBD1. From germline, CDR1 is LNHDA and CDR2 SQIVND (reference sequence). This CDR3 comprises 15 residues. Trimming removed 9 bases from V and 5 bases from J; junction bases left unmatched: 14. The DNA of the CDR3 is TGTGCCAGCAGAAACTCGGGCCAGGGGGCGTATGGCTACACCTTC. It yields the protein CASRNSGQGAYGYTF.

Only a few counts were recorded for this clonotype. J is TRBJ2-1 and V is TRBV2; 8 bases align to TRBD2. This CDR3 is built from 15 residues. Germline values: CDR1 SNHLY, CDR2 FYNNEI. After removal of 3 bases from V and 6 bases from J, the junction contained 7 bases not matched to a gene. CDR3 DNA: TGTGCCAGCAGTGAGCCTTTAAGCGGGAGCAATGAGCAGTTCTTC. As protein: CASSEPLSGSNEQFF.

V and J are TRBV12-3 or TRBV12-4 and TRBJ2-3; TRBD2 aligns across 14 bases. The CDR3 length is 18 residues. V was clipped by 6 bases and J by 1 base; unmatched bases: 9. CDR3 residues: CASSRPPGLAGGTDTQYF. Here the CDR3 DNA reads TGTGCCAGCAGCCGTCCTCCGGGACTAGCGGGGGGCACAGATACGCAGTATTTT.

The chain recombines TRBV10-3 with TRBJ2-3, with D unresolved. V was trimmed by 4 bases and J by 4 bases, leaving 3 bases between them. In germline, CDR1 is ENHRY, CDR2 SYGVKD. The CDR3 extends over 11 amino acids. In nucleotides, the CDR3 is TGTGCCATCAGTGGGTCAGATACGCAGTATTTT. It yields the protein CAISGSDTQYF.

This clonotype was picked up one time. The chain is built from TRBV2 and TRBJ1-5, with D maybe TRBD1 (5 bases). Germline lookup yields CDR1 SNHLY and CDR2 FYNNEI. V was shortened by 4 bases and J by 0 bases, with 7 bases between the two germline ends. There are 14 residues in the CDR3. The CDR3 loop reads CASSGQGSNQPQHF. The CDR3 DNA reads TGTGCCAGCAGTGGGCAGGGTAGCAATCAGCCCCAGCATTTT.

The CDR3 DNA follows: TGTGCCAGCAGCTTAGCCCCCGTGCTAGCACGGGAGACCCAGTACTTC. Residues: CASSLAPVLARETQYF. The genes are TRBV7-6 and TRBJ2-5; possibly TRBD2 for D (5 bases). Germline CDR1 reads SGHVS; CDR2 reads FNYEAQ. CDR3 size: 16 residues. Trimming stripped 0 bases from V and 5 bases from J, with 16 bases between.

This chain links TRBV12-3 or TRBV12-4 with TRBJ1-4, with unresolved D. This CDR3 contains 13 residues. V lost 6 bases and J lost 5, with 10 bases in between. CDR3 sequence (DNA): TGTGCCAGCAGGTTGAGTGGGAATGAAAAACTGTTTTTT. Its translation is CASRLSGNEKLFF.

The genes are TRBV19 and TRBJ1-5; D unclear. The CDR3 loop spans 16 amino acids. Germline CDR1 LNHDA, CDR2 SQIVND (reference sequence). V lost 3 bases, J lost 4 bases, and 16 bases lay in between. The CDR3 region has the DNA TGTGCCAGTAGTATTGGGAGAGTCGCCCGGAATCAGCCCCAGCATTTT. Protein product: CASSIGRVARNQPQHF.

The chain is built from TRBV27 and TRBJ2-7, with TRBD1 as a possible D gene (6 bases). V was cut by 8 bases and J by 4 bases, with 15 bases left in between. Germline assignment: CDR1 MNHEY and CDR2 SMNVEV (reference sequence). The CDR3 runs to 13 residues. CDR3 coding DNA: TGTGCCAGCGCTCCCTCAGGGGTTTACGAGCAGTACTTC. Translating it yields CASAPSGVYEQYF.

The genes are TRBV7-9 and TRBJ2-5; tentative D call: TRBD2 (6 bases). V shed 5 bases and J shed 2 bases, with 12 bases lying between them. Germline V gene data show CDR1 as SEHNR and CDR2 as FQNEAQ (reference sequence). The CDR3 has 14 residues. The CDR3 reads CASSGGAGQETQYF. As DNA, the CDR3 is TGTGCCAGCAGCGGCGGGGCGGGACAAGAGACCCAGTACTTC.

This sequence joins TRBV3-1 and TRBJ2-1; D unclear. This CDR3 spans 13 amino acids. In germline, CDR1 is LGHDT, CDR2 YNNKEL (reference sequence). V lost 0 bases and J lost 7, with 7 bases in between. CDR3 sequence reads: CASSQENRNEQFF. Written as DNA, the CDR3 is TGTGCCAGCAGCCAAGAGAATAGGAATGAGCAGTTCTTC.

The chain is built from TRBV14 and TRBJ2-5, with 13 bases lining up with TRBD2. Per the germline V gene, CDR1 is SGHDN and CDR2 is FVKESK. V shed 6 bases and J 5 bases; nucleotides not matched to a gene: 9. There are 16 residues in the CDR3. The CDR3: CASSHWTSGSEETQYF. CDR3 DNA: TGTGCCAGCAGTCATTGGACTAGCGGGAGTGAGGAGACCCAGTACTTC.

The CDR3 sequence: CASGSGGLQETQYF. In nucleotides, the CDR3 is TGTGCCAGCGGGAGCGGGGGGCTCCAAGAGACCCAGTACTTC. The V call is TRBV2, the J call TRBJ2-5; 9 bases match TRBD2. The CDR3 runs to 14 residues. V was pared by 8 bases and J by 1 base, with 5 bases of the junction left unmatched. Per the germline V gene, CDR1 is SNHLY and CDR2 is FYNNEI. Variable domain in full (rest from reference TRBV2 and TRBJ2-5): EPEVTQTPSHQVTQMGQEVILRCVPISNHLYFYWYRQILGQKVEFLVSFYNNEISEKSEIFDDQFSVERPDGSNFTLKIRSTKLEDSAMYFCASGSGGLQETQYFGPGTRLLVL.

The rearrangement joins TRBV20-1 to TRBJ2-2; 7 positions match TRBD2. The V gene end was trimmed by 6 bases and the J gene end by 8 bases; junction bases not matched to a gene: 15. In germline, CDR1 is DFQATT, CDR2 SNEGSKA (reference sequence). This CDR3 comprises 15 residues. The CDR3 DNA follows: TGCAGTGCCACTACAGGTGGGAGGGCCCGAGGGGAGCTGTTTTTT. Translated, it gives CSATTGGRARGELFF.

CDR3 DNA sequence: TGTGCCAGCAGCTTGGAGCTAAGTTCTGATACGCAGTATTTT. This gives the protein CASSLELSSDTQYF. V usage is TRBV5-4 and J usage is TRBJ2-3; no definite D call. V lost 0 bases, J lost 6 bases, and 11 bases lay in between. This CDR3 region has 14 residues. Germline-derived CDR1 and CDR2 are SGHNT and YYREEE (reference sequence).

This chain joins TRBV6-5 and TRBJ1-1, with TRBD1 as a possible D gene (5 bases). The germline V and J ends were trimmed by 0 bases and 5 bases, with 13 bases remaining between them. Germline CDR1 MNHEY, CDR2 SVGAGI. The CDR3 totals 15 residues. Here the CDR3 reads CASSYSYGGRTEAFF. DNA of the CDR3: TGTGCCAGCAGTTACTCATACGGGGGGAGGACTGAAGCTTTCTTT.

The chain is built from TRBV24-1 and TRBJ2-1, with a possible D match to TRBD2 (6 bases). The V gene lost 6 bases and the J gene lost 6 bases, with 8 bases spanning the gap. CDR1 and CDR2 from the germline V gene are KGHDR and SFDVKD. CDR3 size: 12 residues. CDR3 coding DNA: TGTGCCACCAGTTGGCGGGGCAATGAGCAGTTCTTC. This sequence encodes CATSWRGNEQFF.

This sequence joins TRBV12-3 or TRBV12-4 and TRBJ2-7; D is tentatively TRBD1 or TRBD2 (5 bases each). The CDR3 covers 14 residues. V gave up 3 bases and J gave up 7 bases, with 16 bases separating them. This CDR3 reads CASSFWDHRREQYF. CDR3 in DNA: TGTGCCAGCAGTTTCTGGGACCATCGGCGGGAGCAGTACTTC.